This T cell receptor (beta chain) was sequenced during a study of T cell responses to AZD1222 COVID-19 vaccine (dated by TCRdb to about 2021). Study-wide context: Because spike-specific TCR depth and breadth did not differ between the two schedules, AZD1222 recipients who got a second dose at roughly 4 weeks were pooled with those who got a second dose at roughly 12 weeks. A total of under 250 trial participants underwent TCR sequencing, of whom nearly 210 had received two doses of AZD1222 and roughly 26 had received two doses of the MenACWY control vaccine. Trial participants were enrolled into age subgroups of 18-55, 56-69 and 70-plus years, which contained around 150, 28 and 57 TCR-sequenced participants, respectively. What the research found in general, with its limitations: Epitopes outside the regions mutated in the B.1.351 and B.1.1.7 variants were reportedly recognized by nearly half of the unique spike-specific TCRs. Participants were mostly white British, with more females than males. The authors suggested clonal diversity may have been underestimated. After two AZD1222 doses, both the breadth and the depth of spike-specific TCRs were significantly higher than at day 0 and than in MenACWY recipients. Conclusions about previously exposed vaccinees are limited because only six or seven AZD1222 recipients were SARS-CoV-2 seropositive at baseline. In the small 56-69-year group, the increase in depth fell short of significance, most likely because of low power. No day 14 peak-response samples were available, so repertoires were characterized only after the peak T cell response. The vaccine-associated CD4 TCRs covered the entire spike protein, and the dominant responses fell in regions 160-218 and 743-854.

What this sample's time point label stands for: baseline before first vaccination. The vaccinee samples were drawn from two UK trials, COV001 and COV002, one of which was a single-blind randomized controlled phase 2/3 trial testing AZD1222 (ChAdOx1 nCoV-19) in healthy adults. For TCRbeta chain sequencing, PBMC samples from trial participants were taken at day 0 and at day 28 after the second dose. CDR1 and CDR2, looked up from the germline V gene (reference sequence), are MNHEY and SMNVEV. V and J are trimmed by 3 bases and 5 bases, and the gene matches miss 7 bases of the junction. Reading from cysteine to phenylalanine, the CDR3 counts 16 amino acids. Only CDR3 DNA remains: 48 bases, in frame from the first base. The CDR3 regions of human TCRbeta chains were analyzed by immunosequencing. Per the source publication's procedure: TCRs in the repertoires were compared against a reference library of SARS-CoV-2-specific TCRs that had been generated with the MIRA antigen-specificity platform. Breadth meant the fraction of unique TCRs that were SARS-CoV-2-associated, whereas depth meant the fraction of total T cells that were SARS-CoV-2-associated. Using the MIRA data, every spike-specific TCR was mapped to the spike region that the TCR reacted to and assigned to either a CD4 or a CD8 class. Log10-transformed breadth and depth values were compared by one-way ANOVA with Sidak's multiple comparisons tests. TCRdb carries this immuneACCESS record with in-frame sequences only. Its versions omit some clonotypes, under half of them owing to an unresolved V gene in the studies checked, with the rest unexplained. That table is the source of V, J and clone size, and D and trimming were worked out from the DNA. This sample is represented by 130,000 or so clones; about 94% of them were singletons. The ten most abundant clones make up around 5% of the sample.

A note on this clone: There is no known antigen for this receptor. Base qualities are not at hand, and no much larger clone is one base apart.

The chain links TRBV27 with TRBJ2-1; 10 bases in the middle match TRBD2. Sequenced material: peripheral blood, taken on day 0 of AZD1222 vaccination. This receptor was obtained from an adult in good health. The CDR3 sequence is CASSFRSGRAHNEQFF. The DNA sequence is as follows: TGTGCCAGCAGTTTTAGAAGCGGGAGGGCCCACAATGAGCAGTTCTTC.